One and the same sample provided the 7 T cell receptor beta chains below, sequenced in a study of cytomegalovirus exposure and HLA in healthy donors. The PCR contained 60 Vbeta and 13 Jbeta primers. Clones were sequenced by immunoSEQ multiplex PCR, and TCRdb holds only the in-frame ones, with some missing. The data show approximately 150,000 clones, about 75% seen once. Sequencing was performed on PBMCs. These receptors came from a male donor in good health and CMV-seronegative.

The CDR3 DNA reads as TGTGCCAGCAGTTTATCGCGACAGCCCCAGCATTTT. Translating gives CASSLSRQPQHF. This chain connects TRBV28 to TRBJ1-5, with D uncertain. The germline gives CDR1 MDHEN, CDR2 SYDVKM. The germline V and J ends were trimmed by 1 base and 7 bases, with 5 bases remaining between them. The CDR3 totals 12 residues.

J is TRBJ2-3 and V is TRBV7-8; 8 bases fit TRBD2. The germline V gene encodes CDR1 SGHVS and CDR2 FQNEAQ. Trimming took 4 bases from V and 1 from J; bases not matched to a gene: 1. This CDR3 is built from 14 residues. The CDR3 region is CASSSGLGTDTQYF. The CDR3 coding sequence is TGTGCCAGCAGCTCGGGACTAGGCACAGATACGCAGTATTTT.

This chain links TRBV4-1 with TRBJ2-7; D possibly corresponds to TRBD1 (5 bases). Trimming shortened V by 1 base and J by 0 bases, and 10 bases separated the two germline ends. CDR3 length equals 15 residues. The V gene's germline CDR1 is MGHRA and CDR2 YSYEKL. The CDR3 here is CASSQVGDSSYEQYF. DNA of the CDR3: TGCGCCAGCAGCCAAGTAGGAGACAGCTCCTACGAGCAGTACTTC.

This chain joins TRBV6-8 and TRBJ2-4; TRBD2 is a possible D gene (7 bases). Germline lookup yields CDR1 MNHGY and CDR2 SAAAGT. The CDR3 totals 13 residues. V was shortened by 9 bases and J by 0 bases, with 9 bases between the two germline ends. Here the CDR3 reads CARGGAAKNIQYF. CDR3 sequence (DNA): TGTGCCAGGGGGGGGGCAGCCAAAAACATTCAGTACTTC.

The rearrangement joins TRBV12-5 to TRBJ2-1, with TRBD2 matching 8 bases. The CDR3 sequence is 15 residues long. Germline loops: CDR1 LGHNT, CDR2 FRNRAP. The trim removed 1 base at V and 6 bases at J, leaving 5 bases unmatched. The CDR3 reads CASGLGTSLFNEQFF. The CDR3 nucleotides are TGTGCTAGTGGTTTGGGGACTAGCCTTTTCAATGAGCAGTTCTTC.

This chain uses TRBV2 with TRBJ2-7; D is possibly TRBD1 (5 bases). Germline V gene sequence: CDR1 SNHLY, CDR2 FYNNEI. Trimming removed 6 bases from V and 0 bases from J, with 27 bases in between. The CDR3 consists of 19 residues. The CDR3 nucleotides are TGTGCCAGCAGCAAGAATAGTGGACAAGTGTACGGCCTCTCCTACGAGCAGTACTTC. Encoded protein: CASSKNSGQVYGLSYEQYF.

The chain employs TRBV10-3 and TRBJ2-5, with D possibly matching TRBD2 (6 bases). Looked up from germline, CDR1 is ENHRY and CDR2 is SYGVKD. The CDR3 is made up of 13 amino acids. V was trimmed by 5 bases and J by 4 bases, leaving 11 bases between them. CDR3 nucleotide sequence: TGTGCCATCAGTCCGACCGGGGGAGAGACCCAGTACTTC. It yields the protein CAISPTGGETQYF.